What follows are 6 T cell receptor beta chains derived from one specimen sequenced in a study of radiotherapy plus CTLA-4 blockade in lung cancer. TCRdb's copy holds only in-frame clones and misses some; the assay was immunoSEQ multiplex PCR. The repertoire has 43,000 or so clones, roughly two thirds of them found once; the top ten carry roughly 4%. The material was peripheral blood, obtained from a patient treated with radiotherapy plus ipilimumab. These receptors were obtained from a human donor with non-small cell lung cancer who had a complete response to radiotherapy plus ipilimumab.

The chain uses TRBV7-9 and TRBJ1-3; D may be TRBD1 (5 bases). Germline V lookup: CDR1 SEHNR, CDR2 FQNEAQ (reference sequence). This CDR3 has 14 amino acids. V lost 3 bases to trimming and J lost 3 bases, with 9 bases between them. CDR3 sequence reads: CASSFQGDGNTIYF. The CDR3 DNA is TGTGCCAGCAGCTTTCAGGGCGATGGAAACACCATATATTTT.

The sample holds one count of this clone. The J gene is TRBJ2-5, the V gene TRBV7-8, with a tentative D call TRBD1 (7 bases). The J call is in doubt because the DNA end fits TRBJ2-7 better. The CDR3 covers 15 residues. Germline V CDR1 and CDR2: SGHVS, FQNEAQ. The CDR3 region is CASSFGRQGGYEQYF. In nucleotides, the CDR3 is TGTGCCAGCAGCTTCGGCCGACAGGGAGGTTACGAGCAGTACTTC.

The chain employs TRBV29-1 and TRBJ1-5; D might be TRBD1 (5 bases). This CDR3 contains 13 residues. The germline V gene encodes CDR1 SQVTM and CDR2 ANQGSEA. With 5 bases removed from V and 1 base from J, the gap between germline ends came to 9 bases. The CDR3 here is CSVSAGSNQPQHF. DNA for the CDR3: TGCAGCGTTTCAGCAGGGAGCAATCAGCCCCAGCATTTT.

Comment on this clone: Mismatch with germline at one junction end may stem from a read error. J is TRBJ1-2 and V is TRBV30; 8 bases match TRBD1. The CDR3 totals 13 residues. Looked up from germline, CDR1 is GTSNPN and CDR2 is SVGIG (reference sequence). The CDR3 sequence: CAGRDRRSYGYTF. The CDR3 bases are TGTGCCGGGAGGGACAGGAGGTCCTATGGCTACACCTTC.

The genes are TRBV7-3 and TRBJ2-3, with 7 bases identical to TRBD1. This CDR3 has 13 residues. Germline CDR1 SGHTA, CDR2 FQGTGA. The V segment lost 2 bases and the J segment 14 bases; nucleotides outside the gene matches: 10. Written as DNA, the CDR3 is TGTGCCAGCAGCTTATCCCGGGACAGAAGGCGGTATTTT. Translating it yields CASSLSRDRRRYF.

CDR3 sequence reads: CASSLPGLTYEQYF. CDR3 DNA sequence: TGCGCCAGCAGCTTACCGGGACTAACCTACGAGCAGTACTTC. V and J are TRBV5-1 and TRBJ2-5, with TRBD2 identical over 7 bases. Judging by the DNA end, TRBJ2-7 fits better; the J call may be wrong. From germline, CDR1 is SGHRS and CDR2 YFSETQ. CDR3 length equals 14 residues.